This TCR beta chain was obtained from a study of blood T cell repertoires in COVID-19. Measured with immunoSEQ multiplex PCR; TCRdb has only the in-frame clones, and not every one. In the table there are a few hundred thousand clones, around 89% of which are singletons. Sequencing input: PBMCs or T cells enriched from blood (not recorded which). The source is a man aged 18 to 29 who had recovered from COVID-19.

Here the CDR3 DNA reads TGTGCCAGCAACAGGGCCGGGAATTCACCCCTCCACTTT. It translates to CASNRAGNSPLHF. V and J are TRBV7-2 and TRBJ1-6; D possibly corresponds to TRBD1 (6 bases). This CDR3 comprises 13 residues. The V and J ends lost 7 bases and 7 bases respectively, with 11 bases between them. Germline V lookup: CDR1 SGHTA, CDR2 FQGNSA.